The present T cell receptor beta chain was sequenced within a study of blood T cell repertoires in COVID-19. As for the study in general: Sites in the United States, Italy and Spain provided acute and convalescent COVID-19 samples.

Data came from immunoSEQ multiplex PCR; TCRdb stores just in-frame clones and leaves some out. The table lists almost 65,000 clones, roughly 91% of them singletons. In germline, CDR1 is LGHDT, CDR2 YNNKEL (reference sequence). The CDR3 is made up of 13 amino acids. Trimming removed 2 bases at V and 4 bases at J, with 9 bases between. Recovery among Cohort 3 donors was established by two negative PCRs, clearance, or symptom resolution. This clone has more than one count but fewer than ten. The clonotype originates from a middle-aged woman who had recovered from COVID-19. The J gene is TRBJ2-7, the V gene TRBV3-1 (or the pseudogene TRBV3-2), with D maybe TRBD1 (6 bases). The sample consisted of PBMCs or T cells enriched from blood (not recorded which). The CDR3 DNA reads TGTGCCAGCAGCCAAACAGGGTTGTACGAGCAGTACTTC. It specifies CASSQTGLYEQYF.